This TCR beta chain was profiled in a study of shared clonotypes between healthy human individuals. About the study: Ranging from 18 to 49 in age, donors were two women and a few men.

The CDR3 spans 13 residues. Per germline, CDR1 MDHEN and CDR2 SYDVKM. V gave up 4 bases and J gave up 9 bases, with 12 bases separating them. This clone appeared a few times. The authors loaded roughly 200 ng DNA, 30,000 to 35,000 T cell genomes, into sorted-subset replicate PCRs. Profiling relied on immunoSEQ multiplex PCR, and the TCRdb table lists in-frame clones only, not all of them. The sample records just over 2,000,000 clones, 90% to 95% being singletons. V usage is TRBV28 and J usage is TRBJ2-2; D ambiguous. The sample was naive CD4+ T cells sorted from blood. Subset meaning: CD45RA+ positively selected. This TCR came from a man aged 18 to 30 in good health. In DNA form, the CDR3 reads TGTGCCAGCAGTTCCCCTGTTACTCGGGAGCTGTTTTTT. Translation: CASSSPVTRELFF.